A single sample gave rise to the 6 T cell receptor beta chains below, sequenced in a study of type 1 regulatory T cells. Their specific antigens are unknown. MiXCR was run by TCRdb on the reads, yielding one entry per CDR3 protein. This sample yields under 85,000 distinct CDR3 sequences, of which nearly 50% are seen a single time; about 2% belongs to the top ten. Sequencing was carried out using cultured non-Tr1 T cells, either the whole culture or a sorted T cell fraction (not recorded which). These receptor sequences come from a human donor in good health.

As concerns this clonotype: Germline and junction disagree at one end, which may indicate a read error. The V gene is TRBV7-9, the J gene TRBJ1-4; D unclear. CDR1 and CDR2 (germline): SEHNR, FQNEAQ (reference sequence). This CDR3 has 12 amino acids. The CDR3 region is CASSSELEKPFF. In nucleotides, the CDR3 is TGTGCCAGCAGCTCCGAACTTGAAAAACCGTTTTTT.

In its sample, this clonotype was seen once. At one boundary the junction diverges from the germline segment, which might be a read error. This chain joins TRBV6-2 or TRBV6-3 and TRBJ2-7, with D perhaps TRBD1 or TRBD2 (5 bases each). Per germline, CDR1 MNHEY and CDR2 SVGEGT. There are 16 residues in the CDR3. The CDR3 DNA sequence: TGTGCCAGCAGTTACGTATTCGGGACCCACTCCCACGAGCAGTACTTC. Translated: CASSYVFGTHSHEQYF.

The chain couples TRBV6-2 or TRBV6-3 to TRBJ1-5; TRBD1 might be the D (5 bases). Germline CDR1 reads MNHEY; CDR2 reads SVGEGT. Trimming stripped 4 bases from V and 2 bases from J, with 12 bases between. This CDR3 region has 15 residues. This CDR3 is CASSSGQLGNQPQHF. CDR3 in DNA: TGTGCCAGCAGTTCCGGACAATTAGGCAATCAGCCCCAGCATTTT.

In this sample, this clonotype turned up a few times. This chain uses TRBV20-1 with TRBJ2-5; TRBD2 aligns across 14 bases. Looked up from germline, CDR1 is DFQATT and CDR2 is SNEGSKA (reference sequence). The CDR3 contains 15 residues. The ends lost 5 bases at V and 5 bases at J; junction bases unmatched: 7. Here the CDR3 reads CSAGGTSGGYETQYF. CDR3 DNA: TGCAGTGCTGGGGGGACTAGCGGGGGTTACGAGACCCAGTACTTC.

CDR3 residues: CASSLGGARNEKLFF. In DNA form, the CDR3 reads TGTGCCAGCAGCTTAGGGGGGGCGCGAAATGAAAAACTGTTTTTT. The chain is built from TRBV7-9 and TRBJ1-4; a possible D gene is TRBD1 (6 bases). Trimming pared 1 base from V and 5 bases from J, leaving 11 bases between. Germline V gives CDR1 SEHNR, CDR2 FQNEAQ (reference sequence). The CDR3 has 15 residues.

The J gene is TRBJ1-1, the V gene TRBV6-5; TRBD1 aligns across 8 bases. The CDR3 extends over 14 amino acids. With 6 bases clipped from V and 4 bases from J, the junction kept 7 bases outside the gene matches. Germline V CDR1 and CDR2: MNHEY, SVGAGI. This CDR3 is CASSLTGEGTEAFF. The CDR3 DNA is TGTGCCAGCAGCCTGACAGGGGAGGGCACTGAAGCTTTCTTT.